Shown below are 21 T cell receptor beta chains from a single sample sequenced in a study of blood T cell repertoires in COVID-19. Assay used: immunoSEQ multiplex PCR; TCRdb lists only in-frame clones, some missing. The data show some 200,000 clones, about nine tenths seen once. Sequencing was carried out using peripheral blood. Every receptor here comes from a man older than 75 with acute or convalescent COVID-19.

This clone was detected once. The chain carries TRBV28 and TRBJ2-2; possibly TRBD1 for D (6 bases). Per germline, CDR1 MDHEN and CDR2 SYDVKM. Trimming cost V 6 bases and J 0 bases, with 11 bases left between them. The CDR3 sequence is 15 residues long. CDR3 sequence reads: CASRAGTTNTGELFF. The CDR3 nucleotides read TGTGCCAGCAGGGCCGGGACAACGAACACCGGGGAGCTGTTTTTT.

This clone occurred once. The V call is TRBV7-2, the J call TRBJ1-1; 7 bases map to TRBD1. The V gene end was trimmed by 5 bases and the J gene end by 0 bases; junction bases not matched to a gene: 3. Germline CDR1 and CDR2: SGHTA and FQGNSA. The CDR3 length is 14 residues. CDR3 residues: CASSGQDLNTEAFF. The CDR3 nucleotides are TGTGCCAGCAGCGGACAGGATTTGAACACTGAAGCTTTCTTT. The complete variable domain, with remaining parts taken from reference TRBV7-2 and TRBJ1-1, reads GAGVSQSPSNKVTEKGKDVELRCDPISGHTALYWYRQSLGQGLEFLIYFQGNSAPDKSGLPSDRFSAERTGGSVSTLTIQRTQQEDSAVYLCASSGQDLNTEAFFGQGTRLTVV.

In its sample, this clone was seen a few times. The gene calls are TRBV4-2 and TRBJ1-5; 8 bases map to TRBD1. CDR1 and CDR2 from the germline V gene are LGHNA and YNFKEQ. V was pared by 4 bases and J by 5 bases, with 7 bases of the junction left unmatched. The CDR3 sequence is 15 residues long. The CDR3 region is CASSPSDRGDQPQHF. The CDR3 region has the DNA TGTGCCAGCAGCCCAAGTGACAGGGGAGATCAGCCCCAGCATTTT.

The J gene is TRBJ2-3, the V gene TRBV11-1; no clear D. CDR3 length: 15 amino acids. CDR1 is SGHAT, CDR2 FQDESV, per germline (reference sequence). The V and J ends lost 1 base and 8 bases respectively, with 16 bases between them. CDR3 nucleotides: TGTGCCAGCAGCTTAGGGGCAGGCTCCTTGGGTACGCAGTATTTT. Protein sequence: CASSLGAGSLGTQYF.

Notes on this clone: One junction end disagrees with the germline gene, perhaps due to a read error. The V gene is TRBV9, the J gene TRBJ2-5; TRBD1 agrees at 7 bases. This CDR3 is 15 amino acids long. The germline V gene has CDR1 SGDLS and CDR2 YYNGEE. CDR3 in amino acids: CASSHLGTAEDTQYF. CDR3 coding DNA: TGTGCCAGCAGCCATCTAGGGACAGCCGAAGACACCCAGTACTTC.

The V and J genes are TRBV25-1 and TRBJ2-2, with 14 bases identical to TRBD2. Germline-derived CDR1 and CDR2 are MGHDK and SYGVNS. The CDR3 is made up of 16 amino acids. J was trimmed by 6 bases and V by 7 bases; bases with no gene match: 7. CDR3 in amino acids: CASTRLAGGVPGELFF. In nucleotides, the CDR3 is TGTGCCAGCACCCGACTAGCGGGAGGGGTTCCCGGGGAGCTGTTTTTT. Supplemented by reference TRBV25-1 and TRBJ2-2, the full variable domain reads EADIYQTPRYLVIGTGKKITLECSQTMGHDKMYWYQQDPGMELHLIHYSYGVNSTEKGDLSSESTVSRIRTEHFPLTLESARPSHTSQYLCASTRLAGGVPGELFFGEGSRLTVL.

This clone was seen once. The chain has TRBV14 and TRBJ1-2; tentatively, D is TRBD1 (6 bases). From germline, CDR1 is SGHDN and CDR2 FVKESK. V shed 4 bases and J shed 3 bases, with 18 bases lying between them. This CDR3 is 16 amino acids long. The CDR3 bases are TGTGCCAGCAGCCGACTACAGACAGGCGGACACTATGGCTACACCTTC. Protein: CASSRLQTGGHYGYTF. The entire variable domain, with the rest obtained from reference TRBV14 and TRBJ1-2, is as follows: EAGVTQFPSHSVIEKGQTVTLRCDPISGHDNLYWYRRVMGKEIKFLLHFVKESKQDESGMPNNRFLAERTGGTYSTLKVQPAELEDSGVYFCASSRLQTGGHYGYTFGSGTRLTVV.

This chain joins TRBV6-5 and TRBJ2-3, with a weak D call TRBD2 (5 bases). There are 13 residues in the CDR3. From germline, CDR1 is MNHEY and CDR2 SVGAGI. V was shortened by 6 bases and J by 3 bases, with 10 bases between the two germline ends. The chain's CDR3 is CASRMDLTDTQYF. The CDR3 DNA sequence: TGTGCCAGCAGAATGGACTTAACAGATACGCAGTATTTT.

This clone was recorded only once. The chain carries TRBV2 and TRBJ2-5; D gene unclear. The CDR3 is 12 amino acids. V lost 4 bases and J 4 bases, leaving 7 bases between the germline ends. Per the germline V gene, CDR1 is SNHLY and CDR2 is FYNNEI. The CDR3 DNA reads TGTGCCAGCAGTGGCCCAGGAGAGACCCAGTACTTC. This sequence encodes CASSGPGETQYF.

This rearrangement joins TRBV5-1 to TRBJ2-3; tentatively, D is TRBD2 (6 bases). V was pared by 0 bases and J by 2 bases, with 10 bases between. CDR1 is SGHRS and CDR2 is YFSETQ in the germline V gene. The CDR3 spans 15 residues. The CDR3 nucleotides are TGCGCCAGCAGCTTGGGGCGGGGAAACACAGATACGCAGTATTTT. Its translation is CASSLGRGNTDTQYF.

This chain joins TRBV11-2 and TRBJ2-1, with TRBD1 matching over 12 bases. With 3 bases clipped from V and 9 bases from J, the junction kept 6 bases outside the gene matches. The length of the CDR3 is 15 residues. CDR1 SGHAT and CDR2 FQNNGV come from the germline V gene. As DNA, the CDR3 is TGTGCCAGCAGCTTCGGGGGGACAGGGGGCTTTGAGCAGTTCTTC. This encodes CASSFGGTGGFEQFF.

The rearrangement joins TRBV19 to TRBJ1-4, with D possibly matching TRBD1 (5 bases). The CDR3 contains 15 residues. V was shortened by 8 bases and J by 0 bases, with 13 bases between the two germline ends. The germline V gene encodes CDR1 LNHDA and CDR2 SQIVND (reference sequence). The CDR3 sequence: CASQRQPATNEKLFF. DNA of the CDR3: TGTGCCAGTCAAAGACAGCCAGCAACTAATGAAAAACTGTTTTTT.

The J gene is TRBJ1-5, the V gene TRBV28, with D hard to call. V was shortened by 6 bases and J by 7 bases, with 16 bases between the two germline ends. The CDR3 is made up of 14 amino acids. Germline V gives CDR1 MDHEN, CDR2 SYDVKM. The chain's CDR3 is CASSPTSGQQPQHF. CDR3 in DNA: TGTGCCAGCAGCCCTACCTCAGGCCAACAGCCCCAGCATTTT. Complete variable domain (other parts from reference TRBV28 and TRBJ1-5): DVKVTQSSRYLVKRTGEKVFLECVQDMDHENMFWYRQDPGLGLRLIYFSYDVKMKEKGDIPEGYSVSREKKERFSLILESASTNQTSMYLCASSPTSGQQPQHFGDGTRLSIL.

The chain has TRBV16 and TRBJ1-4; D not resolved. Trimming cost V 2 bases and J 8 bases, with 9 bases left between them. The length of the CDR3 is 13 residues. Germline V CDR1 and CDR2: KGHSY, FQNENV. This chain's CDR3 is CASSQGVREKLFF. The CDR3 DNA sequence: TGTGCCAGCAGCCAAGGTGTGAGGGAAAAACTGTTTTTT.

Written as DNA, the CDR3 is TGCAGCGCTTCCAGGGGCCTCTTCCAAGAGACCCAGTACTTC. Translated: CSASRGLFQETQYF. The rearrangement uses TRBV29-1 and TRBJ2-5, with D possibly TRBD1 on 6 matching bases. V was cut by 7 bases and J by 1 base, with 16 bases left in between. CDR1 is SQVTM and CDR2 is ANQGSEA in the germline V gene. This CDR3 is 14 amino acids long.

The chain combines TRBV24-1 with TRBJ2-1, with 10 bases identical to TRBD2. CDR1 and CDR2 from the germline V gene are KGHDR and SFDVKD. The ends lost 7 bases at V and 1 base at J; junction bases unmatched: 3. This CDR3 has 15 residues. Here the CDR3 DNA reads TGTGCCACCAGAACTAGCGGGGCTTCCTACAATGAGCAGTTCTTC. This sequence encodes CATRTSGASYNEQFF.

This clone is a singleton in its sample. The CDR3 spells CASSQGPTEAFF. The CDR3, as DNA: TGTGCCAGCAGCCAGGGCCCCACTGAAGCTTTCTTT. The chain has TRBV11-2 and TRBJ1-1; D might be TRBD1 (5 bases). Germline assignment: CDR1 SGHAT and CDR2 FQNNGV. The CDR3 loop spans 12 amino acids. Between the trimmed V and J ends, which lost 5 bases and 4 bases, there was a span of 8 bases. Full variable domain (remainder filled in from reference TRBV11-2 and TRBJ1-1): EAGVAQSPRYKIIEKRQSVAFWCNPISGHATLYWYQQILGQGPKLLIQFQNNGVVDDSQLPKDRFSAERLKGVDSTLKIQPAKLEDSAVYLCASSQGPTEAFFGQGTRLTVV.

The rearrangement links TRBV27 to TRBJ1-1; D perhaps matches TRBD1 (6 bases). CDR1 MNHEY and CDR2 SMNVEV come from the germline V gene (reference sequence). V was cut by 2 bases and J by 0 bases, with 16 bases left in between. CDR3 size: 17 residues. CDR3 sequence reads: CASSLDRTLTMNTEAFF. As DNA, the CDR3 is TGTGCCAGCAGTTTAGACAGGACACTGACCATGAACACTGAAGCTTTCTTT.

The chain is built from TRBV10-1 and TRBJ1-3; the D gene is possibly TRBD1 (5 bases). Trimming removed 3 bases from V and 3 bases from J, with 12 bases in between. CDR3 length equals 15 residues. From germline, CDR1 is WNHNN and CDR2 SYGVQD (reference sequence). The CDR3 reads CASSDLGRGGNTIYF. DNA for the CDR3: TGCGCCAGCAGTGACTTGGGGCGCGGTGGAAACACCATATATTTT.

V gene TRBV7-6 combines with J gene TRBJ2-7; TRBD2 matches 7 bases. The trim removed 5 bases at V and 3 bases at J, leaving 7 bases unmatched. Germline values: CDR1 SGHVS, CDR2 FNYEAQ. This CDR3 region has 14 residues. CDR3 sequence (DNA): TGTGCCAGCAGCGCTGGGACTATTAACTACGAGCAGTACTTC. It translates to CASSAGTINYEQYF.

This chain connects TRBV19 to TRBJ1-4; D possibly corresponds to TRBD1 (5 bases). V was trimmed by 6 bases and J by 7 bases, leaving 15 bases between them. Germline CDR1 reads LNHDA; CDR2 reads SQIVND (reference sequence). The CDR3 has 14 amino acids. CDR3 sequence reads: CASRHQGGAEKLFF. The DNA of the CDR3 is TGTGCCAGTAGGCATCAAGGTGGGGCTGAAAAACTGTTTTTT.